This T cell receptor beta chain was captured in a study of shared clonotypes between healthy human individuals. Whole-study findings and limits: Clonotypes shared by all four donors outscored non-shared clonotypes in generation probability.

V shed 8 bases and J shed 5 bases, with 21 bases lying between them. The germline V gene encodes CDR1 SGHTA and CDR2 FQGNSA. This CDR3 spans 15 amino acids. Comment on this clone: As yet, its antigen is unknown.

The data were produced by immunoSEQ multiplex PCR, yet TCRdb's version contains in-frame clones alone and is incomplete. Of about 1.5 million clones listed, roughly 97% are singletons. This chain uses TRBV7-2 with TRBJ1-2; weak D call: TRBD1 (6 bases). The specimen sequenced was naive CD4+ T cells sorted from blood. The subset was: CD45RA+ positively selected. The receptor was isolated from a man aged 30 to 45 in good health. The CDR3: CASHPPWGARYGYTF. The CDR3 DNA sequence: TGTGCCAGCCATCCTCCCTGGGGGGCAAGGTATGGCTACACCTTC.